The rows below give T cell receptor beta chains drawn from one sample of a study of blood T cell repertoires in COVID-19. TCRdb keeps only in-frame clones here, not all; method: immunoSEQ multiplex PCR. The repertoire includes 150,000 to 200,000 clones, around 80% of them detected once, and roughly 8.1% sits in the top ten. Material: peripheral blood. These receptors came from a woman aged 70-85 years with acute or convalescent COVID-19. The CDR3 runs from the conserved cysteine through the conserved F or W. D genes are given only for firm matches. The size entry is marked missing in some rows and otherwise reads once, few, many or a size class.

>NA|TRBV7-9|TRBJ1-6|TRBD1
TGTGCCAGCAGCTTCCTGACACAGGGGAATAATTCACCCCTCCACTTT
CASSFLTQGNNSPLHF
>once|TRBV11-2|TRBJ2-3|TRBD1
TGTGCCAGCAGCTTAGACCGACAGGGAAACACAGATACGCAGTATTTT
CASSLDRQGNTDTQYF
>NA|TRBV7-2|TRBJ2-1|TRBD2
TGTGCCAGCAGCTTACCAGCGGGAGCCAATGAGCAGTTCTTC
CASSLPAGANEQFF
>NA|TRBV29-1|TRBJ2-1|NA
TGCAGCGTTGATGTCCTAGCAGGGGATGAGCAGTTCTTC
CSVDVLAGDEQFF
>NA|TRBV7-6|TRBJ2-2|TRBD2
TGTGCCAGCAGCTTAACGGGGGGGGCGACGTCGGGCACCGGGGAGCTGTTTTTT
CASSLTGGATSGTGELFF
>NA|TRBV28|TRBJ1-2|TRBD1
TGTGCCAGCAGTCTACAGGGGAACTATGGCTACACCTTC
CASSLQGNYGYTF
>NA|TRBV19|TRBJ2-7|TRBD2
TGTGCCAGTAGTTACGGGAGGGACTACGAGCAGTACTTC
CASSYGRDYEQYF
>few|TRBV5-4|TRBJ1-5|NA
TGTGCCAGCAGCTTGGCCCCGGACTTGAGGAATCAGCCCCAGCATTTT
CASSLAPDLRNQPQHF
>NA|TRBV15|TRBJ2-1|TRBD1
TGTGCCACCAGCAGTTCCCCGACAGGGGGCATGAATGAGCAGTTCTTC
CATSSSPTGGMNEQFF
>NA|TRBV15|TRBJ1-2|NA
TGTGCCACCAGCAGAGATATGGCACAGTCCTATGGCTACACCTTC
CATSRDMAQSYGYTF
>NA|TRBV2|TRBJ2-2|TRBD2
TGTGCCAGCAACACCGGGGGGGGCCTGAACACCGGGGAGCTGTTTTTT
CASNTGGGLNTGELFF
>NA|TRBV5-1|TRBJ2-2|TRBD2
TGCGCCAGCAGTCCCGTAGCGGGAGCGGGCACCGGGGAGCTGTTTTTT
CASSPVAGAGTGELFF
>few|TRBV3-1/TRBV3-2|TRBJ2-2|NA
TGTGCCAGCGGGCGCGGGGAGCTGTTTTTT
CASGRGELFF
>few|TRBV4-3|TRBJ2-7|TRBD1
TGCGCCAGCAGCCCGAACAGGGGTTCCTACGAGCAGTACTTC
CASSPNRGSYEQYF
>NA|TRBV2|TRBJ1-2|NA
TGTGCCAGCCCCAGGGACAAGCTGACGGATGGCTACACCTTC
CASPRDKLTDGYTF
>NA|TRBV6-5|TRBJ1-2|NA
TGTGCCAGCAGCCCGGCAGGGGAATATGGCTACACCTTC
CASSPAGEYGYTF
>few|TRBV2|TRBJ1-5|TRBD1
TGTGCCAGCCGGACAGGGCCGAGCAATCAGCCCCAGCATTTT
CASRTGPSNQPQHF
>NA|TRBV5-4|TRBJ2-5|TRBD1
TGTGCCAGCAGCCCACGGACAGGGGAGGGATGGGAGACCCAGTACTTC
CASSPRTGEGWETQYF
>NA|TRBV6-5|TRBJ1-1|TRBD1
TGTGCCAGCAGTTACTCCCGACAGGGACGAGCTTTCTTT
CASSYSRQGRAFF
>NA|TRBV7-2|TRBJ1-2|TRBD1
TGTGCCAGCAGCTTAGGTGACAGGGGACATGGCTACACCTTC
CASSLGDRGHGYTF
>NA|TRBV29-1|TRBJ1-4|NA
TGCAGCGTCATCACAGGCGCAACTAATGAAAAACTGTTTTTT
CSVITGATNEKLFF
>once|TRBV21-1|TRBJ2-1|NA
TGTGCCAGCAGCAATCTTGGGGCTAGCGGGAGGGTCGGTTTCCTCTCCTACAATGAGCAGTTCTTC
CASSNLGASGRVGFLSYNEQFF
>once|TRBV24-1|TRBJ1-1|NA
TGTGCCACCAGTGATCCCCGACAGCAGAACACTGAAGCTTTCTTT
CATSDPRQQNTEAFF
>once|TRBV9|TRBJ2-3|NA
TGTGCCAGCAGCGGGTACGGGTTTAACTACCGGGGAGACACAGATACGCAGTATTTT
CASSGYGFNYRGDTDTQYF
>NA|TRBV9|TRBJ2-1|NA
TGTGCCAGCAGCGCGGGGACTTACAATGAGCAGTTCTTC
CASSAGTYNEQFF
>NA|TRBV7-3|TRBJ2-5|NA
TGTGCCAGCAGCAGAGACGGGGGGCAAAGAGAGACCCAGTACTTC
CASSRDGGQRETQYF
>NA|TRBV10-2|TRBJ1-2|TRBD1
TGCGCCAGCAGTAGTAGACAGGGGGCGAGGGGCTACACCTTC
CASSSRQGARGYTF
>NA|TRBV7-3|TRBJ2-2|NA
TGTGCCAGCAGCCCCGATTACACTAGTTCTGGGGAGCTGTTTTTT
CASSPDYTSSGELFF
>NA|TRBV21-1|TRBJ2-6|NA
TGTGCCAGCAGCAAACCATTGGGACAGGGGATCCATTCTGGGGCCAACGTCCTGACTTTC
CASSKPLGQGIHSGANVLTF
>NA|TRBV28|TRBJ1-6|TRBD1
TGTGCCAGCAGTTTAGGAGCGACAGGGGGGGTTAATTCACCCCTCCACTTT
CASSLGATGGVNSPLHF
>NA|TRBV7-8|TRBJ2-3|TRBD1
TGTGCCAGCAGCTTAGGGGACAGGGGGCAAGCAGATACGCAGTATTTT
CASSLGDRGQADTQYF
>NA|TRBV28|TRBJ1-5|NA
TGTGCCAGCAGAAACAGTGTCAATCAGCCCCAGCATTTT
CASRNSVNQPQHF
>NA|TRBV15|TRBJ2-5|NA
TGTGCCACCAGCACGGACGGTCCCGGGGGAGAGACCCAGTACTTC
CATSTDGPGGETQYF
>NA|TRBV9|TRBJ2-7|NA
TGTGCCAGCAGCGTAGAGCCGAGCTCCTACGAGCAGTACTTC
CASSVEPSSYEQYF
>NA|TRBV4-3|TRBJ1-5|NA
TGCGCCAGCAGCCAAGAAGCGGGGGCCAGCAATCAGCCCCAGCATTTT
CASSQEAGASNQPQHF
>NA|TRBV7-6|TRBJ1-3|TRBD1
TGTGCCAGCAGCTTCAACAGGGGAGCTGGAAACACCATATATTTT
CASSFNRGAGNTIYF
>NA|TRBV27|TRBJ2-7|NA
TGTGCCAGCAGTTCTCTACCATCCTACGAGCAGTACTTC
CASSSLPSYEQYF
>NA|TRBV7-3|TRBJ2-7|NA
TGTGCCAGCAGCATCCAGGGAGGATACGAGCAGTACTTC
CASSIQGGYEQYF
>NA|TRBV29-1|TRBJ1-1|TRBD1
TGCAGCGGGGGACAGGGGGGAACTGAAGCTTTCTTT
CSGGQGGTEAFF
>NA|TRBV19|TRBJ2-1|NA
TGTGCCAGTAGTACACATAGAAGCGGCGGGACGGGATCAACCTACTACAATGAGCAGTTCTTC
CASSTHRSGGTGSTYYNEQFF
>few|TRBV18|TRBJ1-5|NA
TGTGCCAGCTCGCAAGGGGCACACAGCAATCAGCCCCAGCATTTT
CASSQGAHSNQPQHF
>few|TRBV7-6|TRBJ1-1|TRBD1
TGTGCCAGCAGCTTAGCGCCAGCAGGGGGTAGTATCGACACTGAAGCTTTCTTT
CASSLAPAGGSIDTEAFF
>NA|TRBV15|TRBJ2-1|TRBD2
TGTGCCACCACCAAAGCTAGCGGCTCCTACAATGAGCAGTTCTTC
CATTKASGSYNEQFF
>NA|TRBV18|TRBJ2-5|NA
TGTGCCAGCTCACCCCCGAGCAGGGCTAGAGAGACCCAGTACTTC
CASSPPSRARETQYF
>NA|TRBV2|TRBJ1-2|NA
TGTGCCAGCAGTGAAGCGGGCAGGGGACGGGGCTACACCTTC
CASSEAGRGRGYTF
>NA|TRBV5-1|TRBJ1-1|NA
TGCGCCAGCAGCTTGGATGCAGGGAACACTGAAGCTTTCTTT
CASSLDAGNTEAFF